The clone carrying this T cell receptor beta chain appeared a few times. The antigen remains unidentified. Germline CDR1 reads SGHRS; CDR2 reads YFSETQ. Trimming left V 3 bases short and J 6 bases short, with 13 bases between. The CDR3 sequence is 13 residues long. The data were taken from a study of post-analysis software for immune sequencing data. On the study more broadly: Included among the disease courses, which were recorded for the cohort, were relapsing-remitting, secondary progressive and progressive-relapsing multiple sclerosis.

TCR beta cDNA libraries had unique molecular identifiers. A population of about 1 to 11 million T cells gave rise to approximately 500,000 cDNA molecules. TCRdb re-called the PCR reads through MiXCR, storing one row per CDR3 protein. The sample has 750,000 to 950,000 distinct CDR3 sequences, roughly 50% seen once; the top ten hold under 6%. General study findings and limits: Multiple sclerosis patients showed significantly lower normalized Chao1 diversity than controls did. Clustering by F measure revealed strong co-clustering among samples prepared together in one batch. Four to six TRBV segments, including TRBV5-6, TRBV5-1 and TRBV20-1, were more frequent in patients than controls.

Sequenced material: blood. V gene TRBV5-1 combines with J gene TRBJ2-7; D is perhaps TRBD2 (6 bases). The sequence came from a girl under 18 with multiple sclerosis. The CDR3: CASSWRDGGEQYF. In DNA, the CDR3 is TGCGCCAGCAGCTGGAGGGACGGTGGCGAGCAGTACTTC.